The rows below give T cell receptor beta chains drawn from one sample of a study of cytomegalovirus exposure and HLA in healthy donors. TCRdb's copy holds only in-frame clones and misses some; the assay was immunoSEQ multiplex PCR. The sample yields 140,000 to 150,000 clones, roughly 70% seen once. Sequencing used PBMCs. Receptors originate from a woman between 40 and 55 years old in good health and CMV-seronegative. The CDR3 runs from the conserved cysteine through the conserved F or W. The order of the fields is D gene, V gene, J gene, clone size, CDR3 protein, CDR3 DNA. D genes are given only for firm matches. Not every row has a clone size; where given, it reads once, few, many or a size class.

D: NA; V: TRBV28; J: TRBJ1-3; size: NA; CDR3: CASSSSFSGNTIYF; DNA: TGTGCCAGCAGTTCCTCCTTTTCTGGAAACACCATATATTTT
D: TRBD2; V: TRBV27; J: TRBJ2-3; size: once; CDR3: CASSFQGLAGVTDTQYF; DNA: TGTGCCAGCAGTTTTCAGGGTCTAGCGGGAGTCACAGATACGCAGTATTTT
D: NA; V: TRBV7-2; J: TRBJ2-1; size: NA; CDR3: CASSLVRYEQFF; DNA: TGTGCCAGCAGCTTAGTGCGGTATGAGCAGTTCTTC
D: NA; V: TRBV18; J: TRBJ1-2; size: NA; CDR3: CASSPGTNYGYTF; DNA: TGTGCCAGCTCACCTGGGACAAACTATGGCTACACCTTC
D: NA; V: TRBV5-6; J: TRBJ1-2; size: NA; CDR3: CASSVVGDYGYTF; DNA: TGTGCCAGCAGCGTTGTGGGCGACTATGGCTACACCTTC
D: NA; V: TRBV7-9; J: TRBJ2-7; size: NA; CDR3: CSSSFGQTYEQYF; DNA: TGTTCCAGCAGCTTTGGACAGACCTACGAGCAGTACTTC
D: NA; V: TRBV27; J: TRBJ1-2; size: NA; CDR3: CASSLGPSANYGYTF; DNA: TGTGCCAGCAGTCTAGGCCCTTCAGCTAACTATGGCTACACCTTC
D: NA; V: TRBV15; J: TRBJ1-2; size: NA; CDR3: CATSRGALTSYGYTF; DNA: TGTGCCACCAGCAGAGGTGCCCTTACATCTTATGGCTACACCTTC
D: NA; V: TRBV7-6; J: TRBJ2-7; size: NA; CDR3: CASSVGPGQGSYEQYF; DNA: NA
D: NA; V: TRBV9; J: TRBJ2-3; size: NA; CDR3: CASSVGAGWVSDTQYF; DNA: TGTGCCAGCAGCGTAGGGGCGGGCTGGGTCTCGGATACGCAGTATTTT
D: TRBD1; V: TRBV7-9; J: TRBJ1-1; size: NA; CDR3: CASSHGTGWGAFF; DNA: TGTGCCAGCAGCCATGGGACAGGGTGGGGAGCTTTCTTT
D: NA; V: TRBV7-2; J: TRBJ2-3; size: NA; CDR3: CASSFSVPDTQYF; DNA: TGTGCCAGCAGCTTTAGCGTTCCAGATACGCAGTATTTT
D: TRBD2; V: TRBV6-1; J: TRBJ2-7; size: NA; CDR3: CASSFSGSLFEQYF; DNA: TGTGCCAGCAGTTTTAGCGGGAGTTTGTTCGAGCAGTACTTC
D: NA; V: TRBV30; J: TRBJ2-3; size: NA; CDR3: CAWSRQEADTQYF; DNA: TGTGCCTGGAGTAGACAGGAGGCAGATACGCAGTATTTT
D: TRBD1; V: TRBV19; J: TRBJ2-1; size: NA; CDR3: CASTSTAQGDNEQFF; DNA: TGTGCCAGTACCTCCACTGCCCAGGGGGACAATGAGCAGTTCTTC
D: NA; V: TRBV10-3; J: TRBJ1-5; size: NA; CDR3: CAISTGVHQPQHF; DNA: TGTGCCATCAGTACAGGTGTCCATCAGCCCCAGCATTTT
D: NA; V: TRBV6-4; J: TRBJ1-1; size: NA; CDR3: CASSHGSGFEAFF; DNA: TGTGCCAGCAGCCATGGCTCAGGCTTTGAAGCTTTCTTT
D: NA; V: TRBV5-1; J: TRBJ1-4; size: NA; CDR3: CASSLGSTNEKLFF; DNA: TGCGCCAGCAGCTTGGGTAGCACTAATGAAAAACTGTTTTTT
D: NA; V: TRBV19; J: TRBJ2-3; size: NA; CDR3: CASSISGGLTDTQYF; DNA: TGTGCCAGTAGTATCTCCGGGGGACTCACAGATACGCAGTATTTT
D: TRBD1; V: TRBV28; J: TRBJ1-2; size: NA; CDR3: CASSSRDRGSYGYTF; DNA: TGTGCCAGCAGTTCCCGGGACAGGGGTTCCTATGGCTACACCTTC
D: TRBD2; V: TRBV18; J: TRBJ2-3; size: once; CDR3: CASSSVAGGRADTQYF; DNA: TGTGCCAGCTCATCCGTAGCGGGGGGGCGTGCAGATACGCAGTATTTT
D: NA; V: TRBV7-9; J: TRBJ2-7; size: few; CDR3: CASSLSEADEQYF; DNA: TGTGCCAGCAGCTTGTCTGAGGCAGACGAGCAGTACTTC
D: NA; V: TRBV28; J: TRBJ1-5; size: NA; CDR3: CASSPTGGVGQPQHF; DNA: TGTGCCAGCAGTCCTACAGGAGGGGTGGGTCAGCCCCAGCATTTT
D: NA; V: TRBV5-8; J: TRBJ1-2; size: NA; CDR3: CAGSLTALNYGYTF; DNA: TGTGCCGGCAGCTTGACAGCCCTTAACTATGGCTACACCTTC
D: NA; V: TRBV30; J: TRBJ1-4; size: NA; CDR3: CAWSATPRGEKLFF; DNA: TGTGCCTGGAGTGCGACCCCTCGAGGGGAAAAACTGTTTTTT
D: TRBD1; V: TRBV5-6; J: TRBJ1-2; size: NA; CDR3: CASSLVRGRPYGYTF; DNA: TGTGCCAGCAGCTTGGTCAGGGGGCGCCCCTATGGCTACACCTTC
D: NA; V: TRBV2; J: TRBJ2-2; size: NA; CDR3: CASSDRGGELFF; DNA: TGTGCCAGCAGTGATCGGGGGGGGGAGCTGTTTTTT
D: TRBD1; V: TRBV5-1; J: TRBJ2-2; size: once; CDR3: CASSFRISAGQGAVGELFF; DNA: TGCGCCAGCAGCTTTCGAATATCGGCGGGACAGGGGGCGGTCGGGGAGCTGTTTTTT
D: TRBD1; V: TRBV19; J: TRBJ2-7; size: NA; CDR3: CASSPLTGGEYEQYF; DNA: TGTGCCAGTAGCCCCCTGACAGGGGGTGAGTACGAGCAGTACTTC
D: NA; V: TRBV7-2; J: TRBJ2-7; size: NA; CDR3: CASSLNYEQYF; DNA: TGTGCCAGCAGCCTTAATTACGAGCAGTACTTC
D: TRBD1; V: TRBV10-3; J: TRBJ1-6; size: NA; CDR3: CAISEGAGGSDSPLHF; DNA: TGTGCCATCAGTGAAGGGGCAGGGGGCAGTGATTCACCCCTCCACTTT
D: NA; V: TRBV11-2; J: TRBJ2-3; size: NA; CDR3: CASSYQRLTTDTQYF; DNA: TGTGCCAGCAGCTACCAGCGGCTTACCACAGATACGCAGTATTTT
D: TRBD2; V: TRBV11-2; J: TRBJ2-1; size: NA; CDR3: CASSLGWGGEQFF; DNA: TGTGCCAGCAGCTTAGGATGGGGGGGGGAGCAGTTCTTC
D: NA; V: TRBV6-1; J: TRBJ2-7; size: NA; CDR3: CAPRAGEQYF; DNA: TGTGCCCCGAGGGCCGGAGAGCAGTACTTC
D: NA; V: TRBV7-2; J: TRBJ2-7; size: NA; CDR3: CASSKTYGNYEQYF; DNA: TGTGCCAGCAGCAAGACCTACGGGAACTACGAGCAGTACTTC
D: TRBD1; V: TRBV9; J: TRBJ2-1; size: NA; CDR3: CANSPKTGDYNEQFF; DNA: TGTGCCAACAGCCCAAAGACAGGGGATTACAATGAGCAGTTCTTC
D: NA; V: TRBV29-1; J: TRBJ1-2; size: NA; CDR3: CSVVAGVWDGYTF; DNA: TGCAGCGTTGTGGCGGGCGTTTGGGATGGCTACACCTTC
D: TRBD2; V: TRBV7-8; J: TRBJ2-7; size: NA; CDR3: CASSLYGGLAENEQYF; DNA: TGTGCCAGCAGCTTATACGGCGGACTAGCAGAAAACGAGCAGTACTTC
D: TRBD2; V: TRBV7-9; J: TRBJ2-1; size: NA; CDR3: CASSLSLGNSGRHEQFF; DNA: TGTGCCAGCAGCTTATCCCTAGGGAATAGCGGGAGGCATGAGCAGTTCTTC
D: NA; V: TRBV28; J: TRBJ1-2; size: NA; CDR3: CASIRSAPGYGYTF; DNA: TGTGCCAGCATTCGCAGCGCCCCCGGATATGGCTACACCTTC
D: NA; V: TRBV6-5; J: TRBJ2-7; size: NA; CDR3: CASSYQGGPYEQYF; DNA: TGTGCCAGCAGTTACCAGGGGGGACCCTACGAGCAGTACTTC
D: TRBD2; V: TRBV5-4; J: TRBJ2-5; size: NA; CDR3: CASSLSAGVGGETQYF; DNA: TGTGCCAGCAGCTTGTCTGCGGGAGTGGGTGGAGAGACCCAGTACTTC
D: NA; V: TRBV27; J: TRBJ2-2; size: NA; CDR3: CASSFSGELFF; DNA: TGTGCCAGCAGCTTCTCCGGGGAGCTGTTTTTT
D: NA; V: TRBV7-9; J: TRBJ1-5; size: NA; CDR3: CASSPRAGEPQHF; DNA: TGTGCCAGCAGCCCCCGCGCGGGGGAGCCCCAGCATTTT
D: NA; V: TRBV5-1; J: TRBJ1-2; size: once; CDR3: CASSFFTVNYGYTF; DNA: TGCGCCAGCAGCTTTTTTACGGTAAACTATGGCTACACCTTC
D: NA; V: TRBV14; J: TRBJ1-1; size: few; CDR3: CASSPPAQYSLNTEAFF; DNA: TGTGCCAGCAGCCCCCCCGCCCAGTACAGCCTGAACACTGAAGCTTTCTTT
D: TRBD1; V: TRBV19; J: TRBJ1-5; size: NA; CDR3: CASSRTGFNQPQHF; DNA: TGTGCCAGTAGTAGGACAGGATTTAATCAGCCCCAGCATTTT
D: NA; V: TRBV7-9; J: TRBJ1-1; size: NA; CDR3: CSSSYDYRVNTEAFF; DNA: TGTTCCAGCAGCTATGACTACCGAGTTAACACTGAAGCTTTCTTT
D: NA; V: TRBV28; J: TRBJ2-5; size: once; CDR3: CASRGTGSPETQYF; DNA: TGTGCCAGCAGGGGCACAGGGAGCCCAGAGACCCAGTACTTC
D: TRBD2; V: TRBV5-4; J: TRBJ2-3; size: NA; CDR3: CASRTGGSAGDTQYF; DNA: TGTGCCAGCAGAACGGGGGGGTCCGCGGGAGATACGCAGTATTTT
D: TRBD1; V: TRBV5-1; J: TRBJ1-1; size: NA; CDR3: CASSFTGTGGRDTEAFF; DNA: TGCGCCAGCAGCTTTACCGGGACAGGGGGCCGGGACACTGAAGCTTTCTTT
D: NA; V: TRBV2; J: TRBJ1-2; size: NA; CDR3: CASSEWRLTQIYGYTF; DNA: TGTGCCAGCAGTGAATGGAGATTGACCCAAATCTATGGCTACACCTTC
D: NA; V: TRBV28; J: TRBJ2-7; size: NA; CDR3: CASSSAYVRVEGDEQYF; DNA: TGTGCCAGCAGTTCCGCTTATGTCAGGGTGGAGGGCGACGAGCAGTACTTC
D: TRBD1; V: TRBV5-1; J: TRBJ2-5; size: NA; CDR3: CASSIEGQLEETQYF; DNA: TGCGCCAGCAGCATAGAGGGACAGCTTGAAGAGACCCAGTACTTC